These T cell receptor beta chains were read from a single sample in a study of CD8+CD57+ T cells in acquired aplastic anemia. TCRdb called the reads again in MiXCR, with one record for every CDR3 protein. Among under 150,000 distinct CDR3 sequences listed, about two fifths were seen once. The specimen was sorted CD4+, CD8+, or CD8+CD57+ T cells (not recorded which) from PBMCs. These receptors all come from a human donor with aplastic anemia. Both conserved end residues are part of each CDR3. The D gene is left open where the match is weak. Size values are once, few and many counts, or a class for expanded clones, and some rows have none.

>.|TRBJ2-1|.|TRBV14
CASSRPDLEQFF
TGTGCCAGCAGCCGGCCGGACTTAGAGCAGTTCTTC
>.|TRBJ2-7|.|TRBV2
CASRTGTDPGEQYF
TGTGCCAGCAGGACCGGGACCGATCCTGGCGAGCAGTACTTC
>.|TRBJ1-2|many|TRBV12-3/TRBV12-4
CASSSGISYGYTF
TGTGCCAGCAGTTCCGGGATCTCCTATGGCTACACCTTC
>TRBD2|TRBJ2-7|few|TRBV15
CATSSPREGRGIGEQHF
TGTGCCACCAGCAGCCCGCGGGAGGGACGGGGGATTGGCGAGCAGCACTTC
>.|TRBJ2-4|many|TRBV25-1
CASSESGYSQNIQYF
TGTGCCAGCAGTGAATCAGGGTACAGCCAAAACATTCAGTACTTC
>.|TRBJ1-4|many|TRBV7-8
CASSLMSGVNEKLFF
TGTGCCAGCAGCTTAATGTCGGGAGTTAATGAAAAACTGTTTTTT
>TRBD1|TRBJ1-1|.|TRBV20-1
CSAWTGNTEAFF
TGCAGTGCTTGGACAGGGAACACTGAAGCTTTCTTT
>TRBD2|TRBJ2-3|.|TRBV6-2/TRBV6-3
CASSYEWLAGARDTQYF
TGTGCCAGCAGTTACGAGTGGCTAGCGGGGGCCCGAGATACGCAGTATTTT
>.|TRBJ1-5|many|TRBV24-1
CATSDLDSNQPQHF
TGTGCCACCAGTGATTTGGACAGCAATCAGCCCCAGCATTTT
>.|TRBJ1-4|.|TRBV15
CATRGGGAANEKLFF
TGTGCCACCAGGGGAGGTGGGGCAGCTAATGAAAAACTGTTTTTT
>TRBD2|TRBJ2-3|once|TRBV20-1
CSARPLAGGITDTQYF
TGCAGTGCTAGGCCCCTAGCGGGGGGGATCACAGATACGCAGTATTTT
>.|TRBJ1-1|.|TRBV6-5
CASSYSQLLTNTEASF
TGTGCCAGCAGTTACTCCCAGCTTCTGACAAACACTGAAGCCTCCTTT
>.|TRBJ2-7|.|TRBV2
CASTRTGGELEQYF
TGTGCCAGCACTCGAACCGGAGGGGAGTTGGAGCAGTACTTC
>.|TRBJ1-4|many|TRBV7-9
CASSSSGRTNNEKLFF
TGTGCCAGCAGCTCGTCCGGCAGGACGAATAATGAAAAACTGTTTTTT
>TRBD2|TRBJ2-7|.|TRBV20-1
CSAQSVGGGSYEQYF
TGCAGTGCTCAGTCCGTGGGCGGGGGTTCCTACGAGCAGTACTTC
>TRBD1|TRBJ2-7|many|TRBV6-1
CASSPTIQGAPTYEQYF
TGTGCCAGCAGTCCCACCATTCAGGGGGCGCCTACCTACGAGCAGTACTTC
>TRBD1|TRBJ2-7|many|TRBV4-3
CASSQDLEGASYEQYF
TGCGCCAGCAGCCAAGATCTTGAGGGGGCCTCCTACGAGCAGTACTTC
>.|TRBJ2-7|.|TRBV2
CASSESQSYSYEQYF
TGTGCCAGCAGCGAGAGCCAGAGTTACTCCTACGAGCAGTACTTC
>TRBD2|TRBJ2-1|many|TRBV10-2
CASSGRGLAGGNEQFF
TGCGCCAGCAGTGGGCGGGGACTAGCGGGGGGGAATGAGCAGTTCTTC
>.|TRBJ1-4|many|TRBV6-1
CARSRAGGEKLFF
TGTGCCAGATCTCGGGCAGGAGGAGAAAAACTGTTTTTT
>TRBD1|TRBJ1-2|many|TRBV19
CASTTRAPGQGLYGYTF
TGTGCCAGTACCACCCGCGCCCCGGGACAGGGTCTCTATGGCTACACCTTC
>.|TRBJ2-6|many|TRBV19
CASSIARPRAVLTF
TGTGCCAGTAGTATAGCGAGACCCCGGGCCGTCCTGACTTTC
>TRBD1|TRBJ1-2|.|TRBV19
CASSTKAGGYGYTF
TGTGCAAGTAGTACAAAGGCAGGGGGCTATGGCTACACCTTC
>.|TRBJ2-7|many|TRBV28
CASSPGQSYEQYF
TGTGCCAGCAGTCCGGGACAATCCTACGAGCAGTACTTC
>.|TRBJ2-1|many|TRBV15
CATSKGDELLYNEQFF
TGTGCCACCAGCAAAGGCGACGAACTGCTCTACAATGAGCAGTTCTTC
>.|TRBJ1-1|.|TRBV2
CASSDRLSGNNEAFF
TGTGCCAGCAGTGATCGCCTTTCAGGGAACAATGAAGCTTTCTTT
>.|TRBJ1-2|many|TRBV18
CASSLTVGSGYTF
TGTGCCAGCTCACTGACGGTGGGCAGTGGCTACACCTTC
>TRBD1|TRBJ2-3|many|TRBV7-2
CASSTGQGTDTQYF
TGTGCCAGCAGCACGGGACAGGGGACAGATACGCAGTATTTT
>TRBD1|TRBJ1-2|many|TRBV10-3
CAISEPPGLRGLYGYTF
TGTGCCATCAGTGAGCCTCCAGGATTGAGGGGGCTTTATGGCTACACCTTC